The subject of this entry is one TCR beta chain. Its antigen is as yet unknown. CDR3 length equals 15 residues. Germline lookup yields CDR1 SNHLY and CDR2 FYNNEI. V lost 6 bases and J 0 bases, leaving 14 bases between the germline ends. Clones were sequenced by immunoSEQ multiplex PCR, and TCRdb holds only the in-frame ones, with some missing. The table lists under 200,000 clones, approximately 90% of them singletons. This entry is derived from a study of T cell responses to AZD1222 COVID-19 vaccine. Study-level results: The reported proportion of spike-specific TCRs targeting unmutated variant regions was nearly half.

The chain recombines TRBV2 with TRBJ1-1; D unresolved. The TCR sequence derives from an adult in good health. The source was peripheral blood, collected on day 0 of AZD1222 vaccination. This CDR3 reads CASSLAAPMNTEAFF. CDR3 bases: TGTGCCAGCAGCCTGGCCGCCCCCATGAACACTGAAGCTTTCTTT.